This T cell receptor beta chain was sequenced for a study of blood T cell repertoires in COVID-19. Study in general: Specimens from acute and convalescent COVID-19 originated in the United States, Italy and Spain. The cDNA or gDNA used as material had been derived from T cells, B-cell-depleted T cells, or PBMCs.

The germline V gene has CDR1 MNHNY and CDR2 SVGAGI (reference sequence). CDR3 length equals 15 residues. The V segment lost 4 bases and the J segment 6 bases; nucleotides outside the gene matches: 10. The cohort comprised adults aged roughly 18 to 95 years residing in under 25 US areas. Per the study methods: Quantification of nucleated cells was approximated via reference gene primer amplification. Some clones are missing from TCRdb's copy, which holds only in-frame ones; the method was immunoSEQ multiplex PCR. V and J calls and clone size come straight from that table; D and trimming were deduced from the DNA. The data show a few hundred thousand clones, with 89% seen just once and about a tenth held by the top ten.

The sequenced sample was PBMCs or T cells enriched from blood (not recorded which). This TCR was sampled from a young woman who had recovered from COVID-19. V usage is TRBV6-6 and J usage is TRBJ2-3; TRBD1 matches 7 bases. The chain's CDR3 is CASSSRQGPSDTQYF. The DNA of the CDR3 is TGTGCCAGCAGTTCCCGACAGGGCCCCTCGGATACGCAGTATTTT.